This TCR beta chain was recorded in a study of response to subunit inactivated influenza vaccine. The V end was cut by 1 base, the J end by 2 bases, with 11 bases between. From germline, CDR1 is SSHAT and CDR2 FNYEAQ (reference sequence). The CDR3 has 15 residues. Worth noting for this clonotype: Antigen: not known.

Study observations and caveats: Each seasonal influenza vaccination recruits few new T cells, the authors suggested.

TCRdb reprocessed the RT-PCR reads via MiXCR and lists one record per CDR3 protein. The sample gives roughly 790,000 distinct CDR3 sequences, around 20% of which show up once; about a tenth is in the top ten. The chain is built from TRBV7-7 and TRBJ2-5; no definite D call. The TCR sequence derives from a man aged 50 or older who received an inactivated influenza vaccine. The source was PBMCs from blood, collected 5 days after vaccination. The CDR3 sequence: CASSLVGPGQETQYF. The CDR3 bases are TGTGCCAGCAGCTTAGTCGGTCCCGGTCAAGAGACCCAGTACTTC.